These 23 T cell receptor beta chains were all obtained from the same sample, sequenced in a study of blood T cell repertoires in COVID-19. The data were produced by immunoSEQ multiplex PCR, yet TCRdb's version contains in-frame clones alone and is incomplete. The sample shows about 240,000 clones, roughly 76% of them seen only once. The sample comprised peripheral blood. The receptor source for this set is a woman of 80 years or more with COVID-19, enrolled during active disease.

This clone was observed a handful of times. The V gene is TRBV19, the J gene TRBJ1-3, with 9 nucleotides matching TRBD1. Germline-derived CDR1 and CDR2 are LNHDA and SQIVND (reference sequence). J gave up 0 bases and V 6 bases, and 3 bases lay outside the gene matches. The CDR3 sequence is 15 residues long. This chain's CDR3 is CASSGQGSSGNTIYF. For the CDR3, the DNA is TGTGCCAGTAGCGGACAGGGGTCCTCTGGAAACACCATATATTTT.

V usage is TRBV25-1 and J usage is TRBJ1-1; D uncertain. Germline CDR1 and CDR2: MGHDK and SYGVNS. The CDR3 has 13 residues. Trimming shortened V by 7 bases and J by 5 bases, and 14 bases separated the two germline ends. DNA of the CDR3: TGTGCCAGCAACCTGGGCCCGGGGACTGAAGCTTTCTTT. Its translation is CASNLGPGTEAFF.

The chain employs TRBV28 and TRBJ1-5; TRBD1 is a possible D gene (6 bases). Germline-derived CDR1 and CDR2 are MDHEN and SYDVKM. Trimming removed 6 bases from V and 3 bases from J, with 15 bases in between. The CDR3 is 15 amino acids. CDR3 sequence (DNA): TGTGCCAGCAGCCTAGACAGGTTGGTCAATCAGCCCCAGCATTTT. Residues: CASSLDRLVNQPQHF.

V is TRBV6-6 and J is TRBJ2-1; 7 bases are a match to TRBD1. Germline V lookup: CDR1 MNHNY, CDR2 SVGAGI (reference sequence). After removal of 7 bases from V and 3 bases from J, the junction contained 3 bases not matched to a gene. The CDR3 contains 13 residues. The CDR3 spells CASKGQNYNEQFF. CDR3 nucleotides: TGTGCCAGCAAGGGACAGAACTACAATGAGCAGTTCTTC.

DNA for the CDR3: TGTGCCAGCAGCTTGGTAAAGACTAGCGGGGGGTACTCCTACAATGAGCAGTTCTTC. It yields the protein CASSLVKTSGGYSYNEQFF. This chain links TRBV5-8 with TRBJ2-1, with TRBD2 matching 13 bases. The CDR3 is 19 residues long. Germline V gene lookup returns CDR1 SGHTS and CDR2 YDEGEE. J was trimmed by 0 bases and V by 0 bases; bases with no gene match: 6.

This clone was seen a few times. The DNA for the CDR3 is TGCGCCAGCAGCCGCAGGGGGGCGAACACTGAAGCTTTCTTT. Its protein product is CASSRRGANTEAFF. The chain has TRBV5-1 and TRBJ1-1; the match to TRBD1 covers 7 bases. The CDR3 consists of 14 residues. The germline CDR1 and CDR2 sequences are SGHRS and YFSETQ. With V trimmed by 4 bases and J by 1 base, 4 bases remained unmatched.

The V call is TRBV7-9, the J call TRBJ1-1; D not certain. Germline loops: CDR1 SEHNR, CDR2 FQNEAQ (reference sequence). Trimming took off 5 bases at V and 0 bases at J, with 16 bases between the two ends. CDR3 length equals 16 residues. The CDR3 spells CASSRRGVLMNTEAFF. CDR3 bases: TGTGCCAGCAGCCGTCGGGGTGTCCTCATGAACACTGAAGCTTTCTTT.

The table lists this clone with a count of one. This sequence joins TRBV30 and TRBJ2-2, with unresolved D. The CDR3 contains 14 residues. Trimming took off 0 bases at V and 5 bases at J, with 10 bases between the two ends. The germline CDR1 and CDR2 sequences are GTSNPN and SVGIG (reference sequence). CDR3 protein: CAWSVLVRTGELFF. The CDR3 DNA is TGTGCCTGGAGTGTCCTAGTAAGAACCGGGGAGCTGTTTTTT.

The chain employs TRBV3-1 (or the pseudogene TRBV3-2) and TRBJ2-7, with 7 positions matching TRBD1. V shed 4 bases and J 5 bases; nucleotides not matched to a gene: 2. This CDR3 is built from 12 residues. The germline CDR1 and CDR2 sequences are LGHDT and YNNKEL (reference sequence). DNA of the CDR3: TGTGCCAGCAGCCGCGGACAGGACGAGCAGTACTTC. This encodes CASSRGQDEQYF.

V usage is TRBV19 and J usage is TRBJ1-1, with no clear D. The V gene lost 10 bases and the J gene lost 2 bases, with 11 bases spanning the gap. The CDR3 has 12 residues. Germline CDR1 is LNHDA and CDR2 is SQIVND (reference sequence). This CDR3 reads CATVGSNTEAFF. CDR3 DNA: TGTGCCACCGTGGGCAGCAACACTGAAGCTTTCTTT.

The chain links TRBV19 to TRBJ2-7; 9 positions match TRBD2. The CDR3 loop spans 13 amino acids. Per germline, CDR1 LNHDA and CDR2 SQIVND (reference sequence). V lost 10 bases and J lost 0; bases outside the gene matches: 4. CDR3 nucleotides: TGTGCCACCCTAGCGGGGAACTCCTACGAGCAGTACTTC. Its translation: CATLAGNSYEQYF.

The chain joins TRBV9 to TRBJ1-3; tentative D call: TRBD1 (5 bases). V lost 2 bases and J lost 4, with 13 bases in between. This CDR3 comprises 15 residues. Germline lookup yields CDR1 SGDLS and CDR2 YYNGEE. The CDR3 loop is CASSVEQAGGNTIYF. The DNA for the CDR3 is TGTGCCAGCAGCGTTGAACAGGCAGGGGGAAACACCATATATTTT. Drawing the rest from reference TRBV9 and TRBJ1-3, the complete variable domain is DSGVTQTPKHLITATGQRVTLRCSPRSGDLSVYWYQQSLDQGLQFLIQYYNGEERAKGNILERFSAQQFPDLHSELNLSSLELGDSALYFCASSVEQAGGNTIYFGEGSWLTVV.

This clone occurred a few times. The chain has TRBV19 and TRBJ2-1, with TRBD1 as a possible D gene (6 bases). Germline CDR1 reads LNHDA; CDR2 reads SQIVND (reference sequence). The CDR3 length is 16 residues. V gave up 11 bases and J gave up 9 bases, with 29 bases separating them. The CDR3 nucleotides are TGTGCCGTCCGACACCCTGGTGTATTGGGGGCGCTTGAGCAGTTCTTC. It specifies CAVRHPGVLGALEQFF.

The CDR3 loop reads CASTSSPGETQYF. As DNA, the CDR3 is TGTGCCAGCACGTCTAGCCCCGGAGAGACCCAGTACTTC. This sequence joins TRBV7-9 and TRBJ2-5; D perhaps matches TRBD2 (5 bases). Germline V gene data show CDR1 as SEHNR and CDR2 as FQNEAQ (reference sequence). The CDR3 has 13 residues. V lost 7 bases, J lost 4 bases, and 13 bases lay in between. Full variable domain (remainder filled in from reference TRBV7-9 and TRBJ2-5): DTGVSQNPRHKITKRGQNVTFRCDPISEHNRLYWYRQTLGQGPEFLTYFQNEAQLEKSRLLSDRFSAERPKGSFSTLEIQRTEQGDSAMYLCASTSSPGETQYFGPGTRLLVL.

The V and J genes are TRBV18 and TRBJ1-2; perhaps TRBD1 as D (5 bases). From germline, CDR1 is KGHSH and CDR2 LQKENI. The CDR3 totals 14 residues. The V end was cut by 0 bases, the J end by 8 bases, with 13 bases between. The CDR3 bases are TGTGCCAGCTCACCACCGCGAGGACACGAGGGCTACACCTTC. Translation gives CASSPPRGHEGYTF.

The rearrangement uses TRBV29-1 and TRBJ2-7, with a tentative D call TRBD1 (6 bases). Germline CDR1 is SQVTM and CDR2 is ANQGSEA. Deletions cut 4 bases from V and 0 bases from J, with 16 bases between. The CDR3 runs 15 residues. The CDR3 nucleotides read TGCAGCGTTGTCCAGCGGACAGCCTCCTCCTACGAGCAGTACTTC. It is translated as CSVVQRTASSYEQYF.

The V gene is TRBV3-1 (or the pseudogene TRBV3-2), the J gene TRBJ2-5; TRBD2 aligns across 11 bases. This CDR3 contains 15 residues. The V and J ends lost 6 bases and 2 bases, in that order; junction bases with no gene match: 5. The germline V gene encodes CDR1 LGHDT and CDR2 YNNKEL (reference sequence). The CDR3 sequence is CASRAGTSGQETQYF. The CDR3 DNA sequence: TGTGCCAGCAGGGCGGGGACTAGCGGTCAAGAGACCCAGTACTTC.

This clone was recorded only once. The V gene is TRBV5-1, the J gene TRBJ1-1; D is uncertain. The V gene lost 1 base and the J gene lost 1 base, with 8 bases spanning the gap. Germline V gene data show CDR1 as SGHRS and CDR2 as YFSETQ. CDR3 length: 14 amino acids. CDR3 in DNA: TGCGCCAGCAGCTTGTCCAGGCAGAACACTGAAGCTTTCTTT. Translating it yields CASSLSRQNTEAFF.

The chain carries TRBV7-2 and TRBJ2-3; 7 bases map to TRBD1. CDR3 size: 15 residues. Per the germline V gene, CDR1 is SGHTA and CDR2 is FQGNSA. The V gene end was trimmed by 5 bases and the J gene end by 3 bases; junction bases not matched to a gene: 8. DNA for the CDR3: TGTGCCAGCAGCCCACAGACAGGGCTGACAGATACGCAGTATTTT. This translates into CASSPQTGLTDTQYF.

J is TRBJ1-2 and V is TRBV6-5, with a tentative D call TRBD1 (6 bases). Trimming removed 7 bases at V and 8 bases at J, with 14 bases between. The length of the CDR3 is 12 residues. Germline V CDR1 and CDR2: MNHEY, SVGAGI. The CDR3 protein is CASISPQGGYTF. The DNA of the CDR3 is TGTGCCAGCATCAGTCCCCAGGGGGGCTACACCTTC.

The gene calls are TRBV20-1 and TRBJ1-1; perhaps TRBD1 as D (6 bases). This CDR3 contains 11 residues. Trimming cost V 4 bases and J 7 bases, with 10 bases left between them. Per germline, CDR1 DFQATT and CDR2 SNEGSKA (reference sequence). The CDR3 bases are TGCAGTGCTATGAGACAGGTTGAAGCTTTCTTT. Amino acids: CSAMRQVEAFF.

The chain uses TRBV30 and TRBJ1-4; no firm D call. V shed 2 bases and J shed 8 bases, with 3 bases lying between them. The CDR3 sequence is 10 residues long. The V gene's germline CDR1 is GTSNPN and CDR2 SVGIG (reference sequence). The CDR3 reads CAWSSEKLFF. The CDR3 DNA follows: TGTGCCTGGAGTTCGGAAAAACTGTTTTTT.

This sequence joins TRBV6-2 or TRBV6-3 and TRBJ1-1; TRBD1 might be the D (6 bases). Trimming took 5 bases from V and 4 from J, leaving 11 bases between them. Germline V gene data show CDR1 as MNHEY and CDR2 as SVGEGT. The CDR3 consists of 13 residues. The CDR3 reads CASSRRGSTEAFF. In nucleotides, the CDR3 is TGTGCCAGCAGTCGCAGGGGTTCCACTGAAGCTTTCTTT.